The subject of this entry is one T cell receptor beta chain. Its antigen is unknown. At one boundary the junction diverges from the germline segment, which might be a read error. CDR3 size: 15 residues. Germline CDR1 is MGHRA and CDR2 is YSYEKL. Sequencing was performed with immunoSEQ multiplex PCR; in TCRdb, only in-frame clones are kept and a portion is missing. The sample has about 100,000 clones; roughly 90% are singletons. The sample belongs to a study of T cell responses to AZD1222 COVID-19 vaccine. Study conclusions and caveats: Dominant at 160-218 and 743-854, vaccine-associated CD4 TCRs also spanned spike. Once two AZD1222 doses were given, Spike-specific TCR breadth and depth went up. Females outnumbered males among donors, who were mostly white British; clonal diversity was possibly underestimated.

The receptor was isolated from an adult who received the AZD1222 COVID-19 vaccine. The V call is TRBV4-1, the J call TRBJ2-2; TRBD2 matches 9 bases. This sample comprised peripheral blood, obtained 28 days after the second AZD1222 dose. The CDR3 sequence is CASSPGLAKTGELFF. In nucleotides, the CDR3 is TGCGCCAGCAGCCCCGGACTAGCGAAGACCGGGGAGCTGTTTTTT.